These T cell receptor beta chains were read from a single sample in a study of blood T cell repertoires in COVID-19. Produced via immunoSEQ multiplex PCR; TCRdb's table is partial and in-frame only. The table lists about 160,000 clones, 84% of them singletons. The sample taken for sequencing was peripheral blood. Source of these receptors: a man aged 40-55 years who had recovered from COVID-19. Each CDR3 is given with its conserved first and last residue. Size is omitted from some rows. Given values are once, few, many or a class for expanded clones.

TRBV28,few,CASRSPGTDTQYF
TRBV7-6,NA,CASSLYRAGGFYNEQFF
TRBV29-1,NA,CSVEYMGGPYTQYF
TRBV28,NA,CASRNSGPKAYEQYF
TRBV11-3,NA,CASSRTDGETQYF
TRBV6-5,NA,CASRMGLAVNYEQYF
TRBV28,NA,CASSPGRKDGYTF
TRBV7-2,NA,CASSLRQAPHEAFF
TRBV5-8,NA,CASSSGRGGTQYF
TRBV19,NA,CASSIGSGTGFRKGNTIYF
TRBV30,NA,CAWSSLAGTSGDTQYF
TRBV24-1,NA,CATSEGQGDRQYF
TRBV7-9,once,CASSLVETWAFF
TRBV19,NA,CASSTLPQGDRNQPQHF
TRBV6-4,NA,CASSENRDTDTQYF
TRBV30,NA,CALDRVQETQYF
TRBV11-3,NA,CASSFRGNNSPLHF
TRBV13,NA,CASSFQVDEAFF
TRBV21-1,NA,CASSKGTPQDNTDTQYF
TRBV7-9,NA,CASSLDRDTEAFF
TRBV4-1,once,CASSKGGTVYYNEQFF
TRBV4-2,NA,CASGQSGRSYEQYF